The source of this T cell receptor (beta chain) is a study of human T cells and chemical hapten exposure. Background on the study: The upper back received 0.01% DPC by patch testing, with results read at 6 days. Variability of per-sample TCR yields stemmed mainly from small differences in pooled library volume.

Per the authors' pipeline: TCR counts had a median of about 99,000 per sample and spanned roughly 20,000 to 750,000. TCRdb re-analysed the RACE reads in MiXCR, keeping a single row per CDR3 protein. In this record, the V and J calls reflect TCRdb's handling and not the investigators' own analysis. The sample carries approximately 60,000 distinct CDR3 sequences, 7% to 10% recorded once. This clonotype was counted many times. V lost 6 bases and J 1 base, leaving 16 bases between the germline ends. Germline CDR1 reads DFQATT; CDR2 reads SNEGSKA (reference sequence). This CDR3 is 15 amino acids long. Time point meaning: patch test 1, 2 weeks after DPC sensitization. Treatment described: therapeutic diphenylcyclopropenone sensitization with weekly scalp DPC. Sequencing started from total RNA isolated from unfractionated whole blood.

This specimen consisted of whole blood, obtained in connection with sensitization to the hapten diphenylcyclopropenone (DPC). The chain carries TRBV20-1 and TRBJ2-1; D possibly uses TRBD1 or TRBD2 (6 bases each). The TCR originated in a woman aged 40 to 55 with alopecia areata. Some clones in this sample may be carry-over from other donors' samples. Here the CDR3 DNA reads TGCAGTGCCAATAAGGGGGGCCGGTCCTACAATGAGCAGTTCTTC. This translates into CSANKGGRSYNEQFF.